Below, 32 T cell receptor beta chains from the same sample are listed, as sequenced in a study of beta chain features in type 1 diabetes. Reverse transcribing all isolated RNA meant expressed TCRB transcripts were sequenced. Libraries were prepared by immunoSEQ multiplex PCR; TCRdb keeps only in-frame clonotypes and omits some of them. The data contain 200,000 to 300,000 clones, 25% to 30% of them singletons. Input material: central memory CD4+ T cells from blood. These receptors came from a man in his thirties or forties in good health.

This chain uses TRBV6-5 with TRBJ2-5; 10 positions match TRBD1. V was pared by 5 bases and J by 5 bases, with 8 bases of the junction left unmatched. This CDR3 spans 15 amino acids. Germline V gene sequence: CDR1 MNHEY, CDR2 SVGAGI. CDR3 sequence reads: CASSTSGTGVETQYF. CDR3 nucleotide sequence: TGTGCCAGCAGTACTTCCGGGACAGGGGTGGAGACCCAGTACTTC.

As for this clone: The sample contains more than one DNA sequence encoding this CDR3. The chain recombines TRBV27 with TRBJ2-7; weak D call: TRBD2 (5 bases). Looked up from germline, CDR1 is MNHEY and CDR2 is SMNVEV (reference sequence). V lost 6 bases, J lost 2 bases, and 11 bases lay in between. CDR3 length equals 13 residues. This CDR3 is CASRSGLTYEQYF. In DNA, the CDR3 is TGTGCCAGCAGATCGGGGTTAACCTACGAGCAGTACTTC.

This clone was seen a few times. The V and J genes are TRBV6-1 and TRBJ1-4, with D maybe TRBD1 (5 bases). Germline V gives CDR1 MNHNS, CDR2 SASEGT. The CDR3 spans 19 residues. V was cut by 2 bases and J by 8 bases, with 27 bases left in between. DNA of the CDR3: TGTGCCAGCAGTGAAAATAGGGGAGGGGCCGCCGGCCTCTACGAAAAACTGTTTTTT. Amino acids: CASSENRGGAAGLYEKLFF.

V is TRBV2 and J is TRBJ1-2; 8 bases fit TRBD1. Germline V gene sequence: CDR1 SNHLY, CDR2 FYNNEI. This CDR3 is built from 15 residues. Trimming removed 2 bases from V and 5 bases from J; junction bases left unmatched: 7. The CDR3 sequence is CASSERGQAYYGYTF. Here the CDR3 DNA reads TGTGCCAGCAGTGAAAGGGGACAGGCCTATTATGGCTACACCTTC. Using reference TRBV2 and TRBJ1-2 for the parts outside the CDR3, the full variable domain is EPEVTQTPSHQVTQMGQEVILRCVPISNHLYFYWYRQILGQKVEFLVSFYNNEISEKSEIFDDQFSVERPDGSNFTLKIRSTKLEDSAMYFCASSERGQAYYGYTFGSGTRLTVV.

This clone was seen only once. This chain connects TRBV7-9 to TRBJ1-2; D gene unclear. The germline V and J ends were trimmed by 6 bases and 7 bases, with 15 bases remaining between them. Germline V gene lookup returns CDR1 SEHNR and CDR2 FQNEAQ (reference sequence). The CDR3 is made up of 13 amino acids. CDR3 protein: CASSPSGDSGYTF. CDR3 in DNA: TGTGCCAGCAGTCCCTCGGGCGATAGTGGCTACACCTTC.

This clone came up a few times. The chain recombines TRBV4-3 with TRBJ2-3; 8 bases are a match to TRBD1. Germline CDR1 and CDR2: LGHNA and YSLEER. The CDR3 has 16 amino acids. The V and J ends lost 2 bases and 6 bases, in that order; junction bases with no gene match: 10. CDR3 sequence reads: CASSQNDRGYTDTQYF. The DNA of the CDR3 is TGCGCCAGCAGCCAAAATGACAGGGGATACACGGATACGCAGTATTTT.

The table lists this clone with many counts. The identical CDR3 is also encoded by other nucleotide sequences in the sample. The chain is built from TRBV9 and TRBJ2-1; maybe TRBD2 (6 bases). The CDR3 has 16 residues. V was cut by 0 bases and J by 0 bases, with 10 bases left in between. Germline V gene data show CDR1 as SGDLS and CDR2 as YYNGEE. The CDR3 loop is CASSVVAGSSYNEQFF. In DNA, the CDR3 is TGTGCCAGCAGCGTAGTGGCGGGAAGCTCCTACAATGAGCAGTTCTTC.

This chain joins TRBV9 and TRBJ2-5, with D maybe TRBD2 (6 bases). Per the germline V gene, CDR1 is SGDLS and CDR2 is YYNGEE. Trimming removed 0 bases from V and 5 bases from J, with 11 bases in between. The length of the CDR3 is 14 residues. The CDR3 sequence is CASSVGGGAETQYF. The CDR3 DNA reads TGTGCCAGCAGCGTAGGAGGAGGGGCGGAGACCCAGTACTTC.

This clone has more than one count but fewer than ten. The chain has TRBV6-1 and TRBJ1-1; D is undetermined. The CDR3 sequence is 12 residues long. Trimming pared 7 bases from V and 5 bases from J, leaving 11 bases between. Per the germline V gene, CDR1 is MNHNS and CDR2 is SASEGT. CDR3 residues: CASILGRTEAFF. DNA of the CDR3: TGTGCCAGCATACTAGGGAGGACTGAAGCTTTCTTT.

Comment on this clone: At one end, the junction sequence differs from germline, possibly due to a read error. The V and J genes are TRBV28 and TRBJ2-1; 8 nucleotides align to TRBD2. The CDR3 consists of 15 residues. Germline V lookup: CDR1 MDHEN, CDR2 SYDVKM. In DNA, the CDR3 is TGTGCCAGCAGTACCCTGGCGGGGGGAATTAATGGGCAGTTCTTC. This translates into CASSTLAGGINGQFF.

This clone was observed a few times. The chain joins TRBV30 to TRBJ2-1; no definite D call. Germline CDR1 is GTSNPN and CDR2 is SVGIG (reference sequence). This CDR3 has 13 amino acids. Trimming took 4 bases from V and 0 from J, leaving 7 bases between them. The CDR3, as DNA: TGTGCCTGGACAGCTAGCTCCTACAATGAGCAGTTCTTC. It is translated as CAWTASSYNEQFF.

This chain connects TRBV30 to TRBJ1-1, with D perhaps TRBD1 (5 bases). Germline V gene data show CDR1 as GTSNPN and CDR2 as SVGIG (reference sequence). CDR3 length: 12 amino acids. V was shortened by 6 bases and J by 8 bases, with 16 bases between the two germline ends. This CDR3 is CACNLRVGEAFF. In nucleotides, the CDR3 is TGTGCCTGTAATCTCAGGGTCGGAGAAGCTTTCTTT. Full variable domain (rest looked up from reference TRBV30 and TRBJ1-1): SQTIHQWPATLVQPVGSPLSLECTVEGTSNPNLYWYRQAAGRGLQLLFYSVGIGQISSEVPQNLSASRPQDRQFILSSKKLLLSDSGFYLCACNLRVGEAFFGQGTRLTVV.

J is TRBJ2-1 and V is TRBV30, with D unclear. This CDR3 contains 12 residues. The germline gives CDR1 GTSNPN, CDR2 SVGIG (reference sequence). V dropped 1 base and J dropped 4 bases, with 5 bases sitting between them. This chain's CDR3 is CAWSGLYNEQFF. CDR3 in DNA: TGTGCCTGGAGTGGTCTTTACAATGAGCAGTTCTTC.

This clone was detected only a few times. In DNA, the CDR3 is TGCGCCAGCATACAGAGATTGAGCTCCTACGAGCAGTACTTC. It codes for CASIQRLSSYEQYF. J is TRBJ2-7 and V is TRBV23-1; D gene ambiguous. TRBV23-1 is marked as an open reading frame, function uncertain. The CDR3 is 14 residues long. The V and J ends lost 7 bases and 0 bases respectively, with 13 bases between them.

This clone was picked up a small number of times. The chain joins TRBV7-6 to TRBJ2-3, with no clear D. CDR1 and CDR2 (germline): SGHVS, FNYEAQ. Trimming took off 4 bases at V and 6 bases at J, with 11 bases between the two ends. The CDR3 totals 13 residues. DNA for the CDR3: TGTGCCAGCAGCTCCGTTATCGGGGATACGCAGTATTTT. Translating it yields CASSSVIGDTQYF.

The CDR3 DNA sequence: TGTGCCAGCAGTGAAGAGCCCCGCAAGTCCTACGAGCAGTACTTC. The encoded protein is CASSEEPRKSYEQYF. This chain joins TRBV6-1 and TRBJ2-7; D gene ambiguous. The V gene lost 1 base and the J gene lost 1 base, with 11 bases spanning the gap. The CDR3 length is 15 residues. Germline CDR1 reads MNHNS; CDR2 reads SASEGT.

This clone was recorded a few times. The V and J genes are TRBV29-1 and TRBJ2-7; D gene unclear. The germline V gene encodes CDR1 SQVTM and CDR2 ANQGSEA. V was shortened by 7 bases and J by 0 bases, with 10 bases between the two germline ends. This CDR3 is built from 12 residues. The CDR3 DNA reads TGCAGCGGTGCTCCGAGCTCCTACGAGCAGTACTTC. It yields the protein CSGAPSSYEQYF.

This sequence joins TRBV9 and TRBJ2-2; D gene uncertain. CDR3 length: 14 residues. The germline V gene encodes CDR1 SGDLS and CDR2 YYNGEE. The V and J ends lost 0 bases and 5 bases respectively, with 8 bases between them. CDR3 residues: CASSVAGQTGELFF. CDR3 DNA sequence: TGTGCCAGCAGCGTAGCTGGGCAGACCGGGGAGCTGTTTTTT.

V and J are TRBV30 and TRBJ2-5; possibly TRBD1 for D (6 bases). The V and J ends lost 0 bases and 3 bases respectively, with 11 bases between them. The germline gives CDR1 GTSNPN, CDR2 SVGIG (reference sequence). CDR3 length equals 14 residues. The CDR3 sequence is CAWSVRRGEETQYF. The CDR3 bases are TGTGCCTGGAGTGTACGCAGGGGAGAAGAGACCCAGTACTTC.

The chain uses TRBV5-6 and TRBJ1-6; the D is unclear. Trimming cost V 2 bases and J 0 bases, with 12 bases left between them. This CDR3 comprises 17 residues. CDR1 is SGHDT and CDR2 is YYEEEE in the germline V gene. The CDR3 region has the DNA TGTGCCAGCAGCTTCTTTGGCAGAAGCTCCTATAATTCACCCCTCCACTTT. Translation gives CASSFFGRSSYNSPLHF.

This clone came up a few times. The chain links TRBV18 to TRBJ2-7; D is perhaps TRBD1 (5 bases). Germline assignment: CDR1 KGHSH and CDR2 LQKENI. Trimming removed 6 bases at V and 2 bases at J, with 14 bases between. CDR3 size: 14 residues. The CDR3 region is CASSRSGMTYEQYF. In DNA, the CDR3 is TGTGCCAGCTCCCGTTCAGGGATGACCTACGAGCAGTACTTC.

The V gene is TRBV5-1, the J gene TRBJ1-1, with TRBD1 identical over 7 bases. The V segment lost 2 bases and the J segment 8 bases; nucleotides outside the gene matches: 12. This CDR3 comprises 15 residues. Germline V gene data show CDR1 as SGHRS and CDR2 as YFSETQ. CDR3 nucleotides: TGCGCCAGCAGCTTCTTTCCGTTTGGACAGGTAGAAGCTTTCTTT. It specifies CASSFFPFGQVEAFF.

Concerning this clone itself: A read error may be the cause here, since a much bigger clone is one base away. The rearrangement uses TRBV6-1 and TRBJ2-3; 9 positions match TRBD2. Germline CDR1 and CDR2: MNHNS and SASEGT. The CDR3 runs 14 residues. Trimming cost V 6 bases and J 0 bases; bases outside gene matches: 1. The CDR3: CASSTSGSTDTQYF. In DNA, the CDR3 is TGTGCCAGCAGCACTAGCGGGAGCACAGATACGCAGTATTTT.

V is TRBV4-1 and J is TRBJ2-3, with 11 bases aligning to TRBD2. The germline gives CDR1 MGHRA, CDR2 YSYEKL. The CDR3 sequence is 16 residues long. V dropped 3 bases and J dropped 4; count of bases not matched to a gene: 6. CDR3 in DNA: TGCGCCAGCAGCCAGACTAGCGGGGCTAGCGCAGATACGCAGTATTTT. It is translated as CASSQTSGASADTQYF.

The table lists this clone with a few counts. The chain carries TRBV29-1 and TRBJ1-1, with unresolved D. In germline, CDR1 is SQVTM, CDR2 ANQGSEA. V dropped 4 bases and J dropped 2 bases, with 11 bases sitting between them. The CDR3 runs to 13 residues. The CDR3 reads CSVVSFGNTEAFF. CDR3 nucleotide sequence: TGCAGCGTTGTAAGTTTCGGAAACACTGAAGCTTTCTTT.

The chain uses TRBV2 and TRBJ2-5; D is ambiguous. V was pared by 5 bases and J by 0 bases, with 4 bases between. CDR3 size: 12 residues. CDR1 and CDR2 (germline): SNHLY, FYNNEI. CDR3 protein: CASSLYQETQYF. Here the CDR3 DNA reads TGTGCCAGCAGTCTGTACCAAGAGACCCAGTACTTC.

The sample holds a few counts of this clone. A far larger clone is just one base off, so this is likely a read error. This chain joins TRBV2 and TRBJ1-6; the D gene is possibly TRBD1 (5 bases). Germline-derived CDR1 and CDR2 are SNHLY and FYNNEI. Trimming took off 8 bases at V and 7 bases at J, with 15 bases between the two ends. The CDR3 sequence is 14 residues long. The CDR3 DNA follows: TGTGCCAGCTGGAGATATGGGGGAAATTCACCCCTCCACTTT. This encodes CASWRYGGNSPLHF.

V is TRBV5-1 and J is TRBJ2-7, with no clear D. The germline V and J ends were trimmed by 0 bases and 9 bases, with 7 bases remaining between them. The CDR3 runs 11 residues. From germline, CDR1 is SGHRS and CDR2 YFSETQ. CDR3 sequence (DNA): TGCGCCAGCAGCTTGGGGCCCCGGCAGTACTTC. Translation: CASSLGPRQYF.

The chain is built from TRBV19 and TRBJ1-1, with D maybe TRBD1 (5 bases). Germline V lookup: CDR1 LNHDA, CDR2 SQIVND (reference sequence). This CDR3 contains 13 residues. Trimming shortened V by 0 bases and J by 7 bases, and 9 bases separated the two germline ends. This chain's CDR3 is CASSIDGGREAFF. CDR3 nucleotides: TGTGCCAGTAGTATAGATGGGGGACGTGAAGCTTTCTTT.

V gene TRBV12-5 combines with J gene TRBJ2-3, with D maybe TRBD2 (6 bases). The CDR3 sequence is 13 residues long. V lost 1 base, J lost 6 bases, and 8 bases lay in between. Germline CDR1 LGHNT, CDR2 FRNRAP. The CDR3 DNA sequence: TGTGCTAGTGGTTTGGAAGCGGGCGATACGCAGTATTTT. This sequence encodes CASGLEAGDTQYF.

For the CDR3, the DNA is TGTGCCTGGAGCGGGACCATAGGAGGGGAGACCCAGTACTTC. The encoded protein is CAWSGTIGGETQYF. The gene calls are TRBV30 and TRBJ2-5; D perhaps matches TRBD2 (6 bases). The CDR3 is 14 amino acids. The V gene's germline CDR1 is GTSNPN and CDR2 SVGIG (reference sequence). The V gene lost 3 bases and the J gene lost 5 bases, with 16 bases spanning the gap.

This chain links TRBV27 with TRBJ2-7; D gene unclear. Trimming left V 4 bases short and J 2 bases short, with 9 bases between. This CDR3 has 13 residues. Germline V gene data show CDR1 as MNHEY and CDR2 as SMNVEV (reference sequence). The CDR3, as DNA: TGTGCCAGCAGTTCCTCCCCCACCTACGAGCAGTACTTC. It specifies CASSSSPTYEQYF.